The clone carrying this T cell receptor beta chain showed up just a few times. These data are taken from a study of T cell responses to AZD1222 COVID-19 vaccine. Generated by immunoSEQ multiplex PCR, the TCRdb table keeps only in-frame clones and is missing some. The sample yields about 130,000 clones, 70% to 90% seen once. This receptor was identified in an adult in good health. The sequencing used peripheral blood, collected on day 0 of AZD1222 vaccination.

The CDR3 DNA reads TGTGCCAGCAGCCAAGTTGAGTGGGATTCACCCCTCCACTTT. It encodes CASSQVEWDSPLHF. The V and J genes are TRBV3-1 (or the pseudogene TRBV3-2) and TRBJ1-6; D is undetermined. There are 14 residues in the CDR3. Germline CDR1 is LGHDT and CDR2 is YNNKEL (reference sequence). Trimming pared 1 base from V and 8 bases from J, leaving 9 bases between.